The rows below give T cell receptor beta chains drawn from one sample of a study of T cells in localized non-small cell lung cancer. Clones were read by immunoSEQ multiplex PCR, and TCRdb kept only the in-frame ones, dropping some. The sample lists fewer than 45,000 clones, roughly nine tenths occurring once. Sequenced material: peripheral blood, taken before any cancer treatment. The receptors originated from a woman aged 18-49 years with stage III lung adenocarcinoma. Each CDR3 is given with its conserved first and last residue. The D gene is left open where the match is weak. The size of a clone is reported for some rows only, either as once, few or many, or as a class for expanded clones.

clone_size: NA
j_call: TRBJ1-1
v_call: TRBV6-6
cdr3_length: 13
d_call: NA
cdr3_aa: CASSYSYGTEAFF
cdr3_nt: TGTGCCAGCAGTTACTCCTATGGCACTGAAGCTTTCTTT

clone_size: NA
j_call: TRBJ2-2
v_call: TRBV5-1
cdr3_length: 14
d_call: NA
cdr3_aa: CASSQMGQAGELFF
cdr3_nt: TGCGCCAGCAGCCAGATGGGCCAGGCCGGGGAGCTGTTTTTT

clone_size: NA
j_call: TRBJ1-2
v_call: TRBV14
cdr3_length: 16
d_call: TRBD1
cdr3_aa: CASSQVTGQLLYGYTF
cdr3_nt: TGTGCCAGCAGCCAAGTAACGGGACAGCTTCTATATGGCTACACCTTC

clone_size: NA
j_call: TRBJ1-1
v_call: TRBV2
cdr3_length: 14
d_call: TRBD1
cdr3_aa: CASTADRGYTEAFF
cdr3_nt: TGTGCCAGCACCGCGGACAGGGGATACACTGAAGCTTTCTTT

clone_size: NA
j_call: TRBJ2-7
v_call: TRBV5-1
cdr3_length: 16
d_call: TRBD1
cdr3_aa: CASSAGRDRRSYEQYF
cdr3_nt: TGCGCCAGCAGCGCGGGCCGGGACAGGCGATCCTACGAGCAGTACTTC

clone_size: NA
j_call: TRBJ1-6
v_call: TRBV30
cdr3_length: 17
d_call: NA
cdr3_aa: CAWSSEITPPYNSPLHF
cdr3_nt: TGTGCCTGGAGTTCAGAAATAACACCGCCCTATAATTCACCCCTCCACTTT

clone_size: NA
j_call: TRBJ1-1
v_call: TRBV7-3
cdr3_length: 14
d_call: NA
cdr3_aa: CASSLRQGNTEAFF
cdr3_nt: TGTGCCAGCAGCTTACGGCAGGGGAACACTGAAGCTTTCTTT

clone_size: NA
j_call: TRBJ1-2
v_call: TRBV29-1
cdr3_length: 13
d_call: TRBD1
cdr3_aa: CSAELGQEDGYTF
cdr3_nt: TGCAGCGCAGAGTTGGGACAGGAGGATGGCTACACCTTC

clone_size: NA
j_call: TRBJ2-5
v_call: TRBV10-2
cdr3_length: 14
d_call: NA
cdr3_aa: CASSESLVKETQYF
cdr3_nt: TGCGCCAGCAGTGAAAGTCTAGTAAAAGAGACCCAGTACTTC

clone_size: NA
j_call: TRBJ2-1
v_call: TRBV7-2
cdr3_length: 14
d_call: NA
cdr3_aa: CASPGQRYYNEQFF
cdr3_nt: TGTGCCAGCCCCGGCCAGAGATACTACAATGAGCAGTTCTTC

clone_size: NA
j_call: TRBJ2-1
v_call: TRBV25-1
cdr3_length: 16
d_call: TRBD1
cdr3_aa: CASSEWRTGVVDEQFF
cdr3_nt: TGTGCCAGCAGTGAATGGAGGACAGGGGTGGTCGATGAGCAGTTCTTC

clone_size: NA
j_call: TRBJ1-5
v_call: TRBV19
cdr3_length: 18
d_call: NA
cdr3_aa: CASRPGGSWNKRNQPQHF
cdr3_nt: TGTGCCAGCAGACCCGGAGGCTCGTGGAATAAACGCAATCAGCCCCAGCATTTT

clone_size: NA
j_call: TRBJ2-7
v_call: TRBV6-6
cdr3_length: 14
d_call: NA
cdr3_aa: CASSSSVRGYEQYF
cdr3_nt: TGTGCCAGCAGTTCGAGCGTACGTGGCTACGAGCAGTACTTC

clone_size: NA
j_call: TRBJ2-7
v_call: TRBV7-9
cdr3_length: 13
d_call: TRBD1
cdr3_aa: CASSQDRAYEQYF
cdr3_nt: TGTGCCAGCAGCCAAGACAGGGCCTACGAGCAGTACTTC

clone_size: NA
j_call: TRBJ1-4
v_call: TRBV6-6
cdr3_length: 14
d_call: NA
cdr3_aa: CASSYGTTNEKLFF
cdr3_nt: TGTGCCAGCAGTTACGGGACGACCAATGAAAAACTGTTTTTT

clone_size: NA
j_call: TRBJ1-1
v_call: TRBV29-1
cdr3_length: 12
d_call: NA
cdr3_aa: CSSLQQNTEAFF
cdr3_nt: TGCAGCTCCCTACAGCAGAACACTGAAGCTTTCTTT

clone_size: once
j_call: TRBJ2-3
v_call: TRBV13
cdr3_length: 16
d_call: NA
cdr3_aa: CASSSQWGESTDTQYF
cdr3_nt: TGTGCCAGCAGCTCCCAATGGGGGGAGAGCACAGATACGCAGTATTTT

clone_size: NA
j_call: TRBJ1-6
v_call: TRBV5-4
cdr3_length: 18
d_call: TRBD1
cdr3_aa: CASSSPGTGAADNSPLHF
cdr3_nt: TGTGCCAGCAGCTCCCCCGGGACAGGGGCGGCTGATAATTCACCCCTCCACTTT

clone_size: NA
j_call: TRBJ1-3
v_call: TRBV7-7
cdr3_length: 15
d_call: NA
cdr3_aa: CASSLAPGSGNTIYF
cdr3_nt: TGTGCCAGCAGCTTAGCGCCAGGGAGCGGAAACACCATATATTTT

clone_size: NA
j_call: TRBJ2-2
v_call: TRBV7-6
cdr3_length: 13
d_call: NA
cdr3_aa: CASSGRDGGELFF
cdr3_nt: TGTGCCAGCAGCGGAAGGGACGGCGGGGAGCTGTTTTTT

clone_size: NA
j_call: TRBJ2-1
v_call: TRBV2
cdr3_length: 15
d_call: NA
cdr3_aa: CASSVTGTRTTEQFF
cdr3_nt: TGTGCCAGCAGTGTAACCGGGACAAGGACTACTGAGCAGTTCTTC

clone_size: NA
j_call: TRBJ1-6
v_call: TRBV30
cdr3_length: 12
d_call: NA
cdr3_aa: CAWNPGNSPLHF
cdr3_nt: TGTGCCTGGAACCCGGGGAACTCACCCCTCCACTTT

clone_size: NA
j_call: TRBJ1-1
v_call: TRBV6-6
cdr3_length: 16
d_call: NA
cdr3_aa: CASRPWGRRANTEAFF
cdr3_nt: TGTGCCAGCAGGCCCTGGGGAAGAAGAGCTAACACTGAAGCTTTCTTT

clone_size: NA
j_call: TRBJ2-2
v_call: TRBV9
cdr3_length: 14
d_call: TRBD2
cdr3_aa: CASEAGGLTGELFF
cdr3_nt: TGTGCCAGCGAAGCGGGGGGGCTGACCGGGGAGCTGTTTTTT

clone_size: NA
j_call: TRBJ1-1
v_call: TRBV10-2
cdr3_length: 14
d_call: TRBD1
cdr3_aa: CASSSRDSLTEAFF
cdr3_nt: TGCGCCAGCAGCTCGAGGGACAGCCTAACTGAAGCTTTCTTT

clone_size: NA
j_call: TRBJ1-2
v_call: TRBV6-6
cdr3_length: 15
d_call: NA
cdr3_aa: CASSYSILAGEGYTF
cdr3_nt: TGTGCCAGCAGTTACTCGATATTGGCAGGGGAGGGCTACACCTTC

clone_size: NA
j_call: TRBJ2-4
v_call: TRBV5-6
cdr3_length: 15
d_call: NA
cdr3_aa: CASSPRGWVGNIQYF
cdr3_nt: TGTGCCAGCAGCCCGCGGGGATGGGTTGGGAACATTCAGTACTTC

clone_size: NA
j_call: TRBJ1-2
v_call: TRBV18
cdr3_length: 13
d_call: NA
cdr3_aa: CASSPEGIHGYTF
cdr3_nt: TGTGCCAGCTCACCAGAAGGAATCCATGGCTACACCTTC

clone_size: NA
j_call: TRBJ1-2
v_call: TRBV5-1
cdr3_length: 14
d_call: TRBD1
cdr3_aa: CASSSTGGFYGYTF
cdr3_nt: TGCGCCAGCAGCTCGACAGGGGGGTTCTATGGCTACACCTTC

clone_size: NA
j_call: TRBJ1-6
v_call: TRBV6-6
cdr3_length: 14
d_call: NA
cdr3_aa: CASSRASEGSPLHF
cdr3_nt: TGTGCCAGCAGTAGAGCATCCGAGGGTTCACCCCTCCACTTT

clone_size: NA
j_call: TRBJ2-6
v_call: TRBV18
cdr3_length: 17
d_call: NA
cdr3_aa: CATQPPGGLSGANVLTF
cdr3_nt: TGTGCCACCCAACCCCCAGGCGGATTGTCTGGGGCCAACGTCCTGACTTTC

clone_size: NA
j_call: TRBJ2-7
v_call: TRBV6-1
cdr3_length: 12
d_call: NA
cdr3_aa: CASKEGPGEQYF
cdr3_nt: TGTGCCAGCAAGGAAGGCCCCGGGGAGCAGTACTTC

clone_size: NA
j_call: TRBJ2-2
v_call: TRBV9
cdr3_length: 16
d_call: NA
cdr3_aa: CASSVGRVLNTGELFF
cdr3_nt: TGTGCCAGCAGCGTAGGCCGCGTGTTGAACACCGGGGAGCTGTTTTTT